Each of the 2 T cell receptor beta chains below was sequenced from the same sample in a study of blood T cell repertoires in COVID-19. Sequencing was performed with immunoSEQ multiplex PCR; in TCRdb, only in-frame clones are kept and a portion is missing. The data hold 30,000 or so clones, with 80% to 90% observed a single time. The sequenced material came from peripheral blood. All receptors come from a woman over 75 with COVID-19, enrolled during active disease.

J is TRBJ2-1 and V is TRBV10-3; D ambiguous. CDR1 ENHRY and CDR2 SYGVKD come from the germline V gene. The CDR3 loop spans 13 amino acids. The V and J ends lost 3 bases and 7 bases respectively, with 10 bases between them. CDR3 region: CAISEAGGNEQFF. The CDR3 DNA is TGTGCCATCAGTGAAGCCGGCGGTAATGAGCAGTTCTTC.

This clone was seen more than once but under ten times. The V call is TRBV25-1, the J call TRBJ1-6, with 8 bases fitting TRBD1. The CDR3 spans 15 residues. V lost 6 bases, J lost 4 bases, and 5 bases stayed unmatched. CDR1 is MGHDK, CDR2 SYGVNS, per germline. The DNA of the CDR3 is TGTGCCAGCAGAAGAGGGACAGGATATAATTCACCCCTCCACTTT. Protein: CASRRGTGYNSPLHF.